Listed below are T cell receptor beta chains from one sample, sequenced in a study of TIL therapy for anti-PD-1-resistant metastatic lung cancer. Produced via immunoSEQ multiplex PCR; TCRdb's table is partial and in-frame only. The repertoire holds 55,000 to 65,000 clones, with around 70% as singletons. The material sequenced was blood, taken at baseline. The receptors stem from a person aged 25-85 years with non-small cell lung cancer. The CDR3 runs from the conserved cysteine through the conserved F or W. A D gene is named only where the DNA matches it firmly. Rows may omit the clone size; those that give it use once, few, many or a size class.

>NA|TRBJ1-5|TRBV6-5|TRBD1
TGTGCCAGCAGTTCCTGGACAGGGGCTCAGCCCCAGCATTTT
CASSSWTGAQPQHF
>few|TRBJ1-1|TRBV7-9|TRBD1
TGTGCCAGCAGCCCGGGACAGGGGGAAAGAACTGAAGCTTTCTTT
CASSPGQGERTEAFF
>NA|TRBJ1-3|TRBV13|NA
TGTGCCAGCAGAAAGACCCGAAACTCTGGAAACACCATATATTTT
CASRKTRNSGNTIYF
>NA|TRBJ1-1|TRBV5-4|NA
TGTGCCAGCAGCTTGTCCGCGGGGACCTCCCGTGAAGCTTTCTTT
CASSLSAGTSREAFF
>NA|TRBJ2-6|TRBV19|NA
TGTGCCAGTAGTATGTGGGTAGCTGGGGCCAACGTCCTGACTTTC
CASSMWVAGANVLTF
>once|TRBJ2-5|TRBV9|NA
TGTGCCAGCAGCGTAGCAGGAGGGTTGTTGGAGACCCAGTACTTC
CASSVAGGLLETQYF
>NA|TRBJ2-6|TRBV5-4|TRBD2
TGTGCCAGCAGATACAACCGGAGGACGGGAGGCTCTGGGGCCAACGTCCTGACTTTC
CASRYNRRTGGSGANVLTF
>NA|TRBJ1-1|TRBV7-9|NA
TGTGCCAGCAGCTTAGATGGCGTCAGAGGCACTGAAGCTTTCTTT
CASSLDGVRGTEAFF
>NA|TRBJ2-1|TRBV7-9|NA
TGTGCCAGCAGCTTCGGGAGTGGGTACAATGAGCAGTTCTTC
CASSFGSGYNEQFF
>few|TRBJ1-6|TRBV9|NA
TGTGCCAGCAGCGTAGACGGTGGGCGAAGTTCACCCCTCCACTTT
CASSVDGGRSSPLHF
>few|TRBJ1-2|TRBV7-8|NA
TGTGCCAGCAGCTCCGAGGGGCAGCTCACCTTC
CASSSEGQLTF
>NA|TRBJ1-1|TRBV19|TRBD1
TGTGCCACCGCAGACAGGGGTAAAACTGAAGCTTTCTTT
CATADRGKTEAFF
>NA|TRBJ1-4|TRBV4-3|NA
TGCGCCAGCAGCCAAGAGTGGCCAGGGGCTAATGAAAAACTGTTTTTT
CASSQEWPGANEKLFF
>NA|TRBJ2-5|TRBV18|NA
TGTGCCAGCTCACCAAACAGGGAAGAGACCCAGTACTTC
CASSPNREETQYF
>few|TRBJ1-6|TRBV18|TRBD1
TGTGCCAGCTCACCAGGACAGGGGGGTAATTCACCCCTCCACTTT
CASSPGQGGNSPLHF
>NA|TRBJ2-5|TRBV5-8|NA
TGTGCCAGCAGCGGGGGGGACAGAAGTGGAGAGACCCAGTACTTC
CASSGGDRSGETQYF
>once|TRBJ1-3|TRBV30|NA
TGTGCCTGGAGTGCGCTAGGGATTTCTGGAAACACCATATATTTT
CAWSALGISGNTIYF
>NA|TRBJ2-7|TRBV4-3|NA
TGCGCCAGCAGCCGTAGCAGGGACACGGGCTACGAGCAGTACTTC
CASSRSRDTGYEQYF
>NA|TRBJ2-2|TRBV4-3|NA
TGCGCCAGCAGCCAGAGAAGGGCCGGGGAGCTGTTTTTT
CASSQRRAGELFF
>NA|TRBJ2-1|TRBV28|NA
TGTGCCAGCGGGAGTCCCCCGTTCTTC
CASGSPPFF
>NA|TRBJ2-1|TRBV7-2|TRBD1
TGTGCCAGCAGCTGGGGGACAGGGGGCGCGAATGAGCAGTTCTTC
CASSWGTGGANEQFF
>NA|TRBJ2-5|TRBV27|NA
TGTGCCAGCAGTTTAAGGCGCCAAGAGACCCAGTACTTC
CASSLRRQETQYF
>NA|TRBJ2-1|TRBV4-3|TRBD2
TGCGCCAGCAGCTATAGCGGGAGCTCCTACAATGAGCAGTTCTTC
CASSYSGSSYNEQFF
>few|TRBJ1-1|TRBV19|TRBD1
TGTGCCAGTAGCCAGGGGGCGCGTGAAGCTTTCTTT
CASSQGAREAFF
>NA|TRBJ2-1|TRBV6-5|TRBD2
TGTGCCAGCAGTCAAACCGGGACTATCTACAATGAGCAGTTCTTC
CASSQTGTIYNEQFF
>NA|TRBJ1-1|TRBV19|TRBD1
TGTGCCAGTAGTTTTAGAGCGACAGGGGTCTTCCCAGCTTTCTTT
CASSFRATGVFPAFF
>NA|TRBJ2-5|TRBV30|NA
TGTGCCTGGAGTGTAGCCCTTCCCTCGGGTACCCAGTACTTC
CAWSVALPSGTQYF
>NA|TRBJ1-5|TRBV6-1|NA
TGTGCCAGCAGTGAGGTGGCAGTCCAATATAGCAATCAGCCCCAGCATTTT
CASSEVAVQYSNQPQHF
>NA|TRBJ1-1|TRBV18|NA
TGTGCCAGCTCACCACGGTCAGAAATTAACACTGAAGCTTTCTTT
CASSPRSEINTEAFF
>once|TRBJ2-1|TRBV5-4|NA
TGTGCCAGCAGCCGCGTAGGCGGGCCACGGGAGCAGTTCTTC
CASSRVGGPREQFF
>NA|TRBJ2-2|TRBV11-2|NA
TGTGCCAGCAGCCCCATTAGTCGGAACACCGGGGAGCTGTTTTTT
CASSPISRNTGELFF
>NA|TRBJ2-1|TRBV14|NA
TGTGCCAGCAGCCAGACCCCATCGACTAGTAAAGGGGGCAATGAGCAGTTCTTC
CASSQTPSTSKGGNEQFF
>NA|TRBJ2-1|TRBV7-9|NA
TGTGCCAGCAGCTTAGTGGTTGCTGAGCAGTTCTTC
CASSLVVAEQFF
>NA|TRBJ2-7|TRBV27|TRBD2
TGTGCCAGCAGCCGGATTGACGGGAGGGCCCGGGAGCAGTACTTC
CASSRIDGRAREQYF
>NA|TRBJ2-1|TRBV7-9|NA
TGTGCCAGCAGCTTCTCCCCACTTTCGGTAGATGAGCAGTTCTTC
CASSFSPLSVDEQFF
>NA|TRBJ2-1|TRBV10-2|NA
TGCGCCAGCAGTGAGTTCAACAATGAGCAGTTCTTC
CASSEFNNEQFF
>once|TRBJ2-5|TRBV29-1|NA
TGCAGCGTTGAAGTGGCAGTCCAAGAGACCCAGTACTTC
CSVEVAVQETQYF
>NA|TRBJ1-4|TRBV5-6|NA
TGTGCCAGCAGCCAAGACTTGGCTGAAAAACTGTTTTTT
CASSQDLAEKLFF
>NA|TRBJ2-2|TRBV11-2|NA
TGTGCCAGCAGCTTAGGACGAGGCGGGGCGACCGGGGAGCTGTTTTTT
CASSLGRGGATGELFF
>NA|TRBJ2-1|TRBV11-2|NA
TGTGCCAGCAGCTTAGACACGACTGAGCAGTTCTTC
CASSLDTTEQFF
>NA|TRBJ1-4|TRBV4-2|TRBD1
TGTGCCAGCAGCCAAGACTACGGGACAGGGAGGGAAAAACTGTTTTTT
CASSQDYGTGREKLFF
>once|TRBJ2-1|TRBV5-1|TRBD2
TGCGCCAGCCTCGACGCGGGTAGCGGGGGTCCCTCCTACAATGAGCAGTTCTTC
CASLDAGSGGPSYNEQFF
>NA|TRBJ2-1|TRBV6-6|NA
TGTGCCAGCAGTTTAACAGCGAATGAGCAGTTCTTC
CASSLTANEQFF
>few|TRBJ1-5|TRBV7-2|NA
TGTGCCAGCAGCCAACAGGGATACAATCAGCCCCAGCATTTT
CASSQQGYNQPQHF
>NA|TRBJ2-5|TRBV5-4|NA
TGTGCCAGCAGCTTGAGAGGGCGGGGTCTAAAAGTCGGGGAGACCCAGTACTTC
CASSLRGRGLKVGETQYF
>few|TRBJ2-7|TRBV27|TRBD2
TGTGCCAGCAGTTTAATGGGCGGGGGGACCTACGAGCAGTACTTC
CASSLMGGGTYEQYF
>NA|TRBJ2-1|TRBV15|TRBD2
TGTGCCACCAGCAGAGGGACTAGCGGGAGTCGGTCTGGGTACAATGAGCAGTTCTTC
CATSRGTSGSRSGYNEQFF
>NA|TRBJ2-7|TRBV5-6|TRBD1
TGTGCCAGCAGTCGAACAGGGGTTGGGGAGCAGTACTTC
CASSRTGVGEQYF